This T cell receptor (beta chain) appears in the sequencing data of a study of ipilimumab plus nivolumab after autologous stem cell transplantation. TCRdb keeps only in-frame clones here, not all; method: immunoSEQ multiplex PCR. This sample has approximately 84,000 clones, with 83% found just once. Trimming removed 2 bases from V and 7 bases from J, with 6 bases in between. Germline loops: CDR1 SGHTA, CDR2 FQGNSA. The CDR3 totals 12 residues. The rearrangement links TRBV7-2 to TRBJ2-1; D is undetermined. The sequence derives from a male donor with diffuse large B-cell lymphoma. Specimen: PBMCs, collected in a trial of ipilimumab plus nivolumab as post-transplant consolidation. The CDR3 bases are TGTGCCAGCAGCTTATACGGGAATGAGCAGTTCTTC. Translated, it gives CASSLYGNEQFF.